This T cell receptor beta chain was sequenced for a study of blood T cells in healthy people across ages. Broader study findings: Both higher diversity and more naive CD4+ cells marked long-lived donors when set against aged donors.

Alongside a J-beta primer mix, a sample-barcoded 5' primer served in a second PCR lasting about 7 to 11 cycles. TCRdb re-analysed the 5' RACE reads in MiXCR, keeping a single row per CDR3 protein. The sample carries around 790,000 distinct CDR3 sequences, around 42% recorded once. The germline CDR1 and CDR2 sequences are DFQATT and SNEGSKA (reference sequence). V lost 1 base to trimming and J lost 2 bases, with 8 bases between them. This CDR3 comprises 14 residues. On this clonotype itself: What it binds is unknown.

Sequencing was performed on blood. The origin of this receptor is a man in his sixties in good health. The chain carries TRBV20-1 and TRBJ2-2; D gene unclear. Here the CDR3 DNA reads TGCAGTGCTAGAGGCGTGGGTAACACCGGGGAGCTGTTTTTT. Protein product: CSARGVGNTGELFF.